These 19 T cell receptor beta chains were sequenced from one sample in a study of cytomegalovirus exposure and HLA in healthy donors. Method: immunoSEQ multiplex PCR; TCRdb's copy keeps in-frame clones and lacks some. The sample contains roughly 60,000 clones, 85% to 95% of which appear only once. Sequenced: PBMCs. The origin of the receptors is a woman aged 18-29 years in good health and CMV-seropositive.

The chain joins TRBV7-3 to TRBJ2-1; weak D call: TRBD2 (6 bases). CDR1 and CDR2 from the germline V gene are SGHTA and FQGTGA. The CDR3 is made up of 16 amino acids. Trimming took off 1 base at V and 7 bases at J, with 17 bases between the two ends. In DNA form, the CDR3 reads TGTGCCAGCAGCTTAATTGCCCCCATCAGCGGGAATGAGCAGTTCTTC. Protein: CASSLIAPISGNEQFF. The variable domain in full, completed from reference TRBV7-3 and TRBJ2-1, reads GAGVSQTPSNKVTEKGKYVELRCDPISGHTALYWYRQSLGQGPEFLIYFQGTGAADDSGLPNDRFFAVRPEGSVSTLKIQRTERGDSAVYLCASSLIAPISGNEQFFGPGTRLTVL.

The rearrangement uses TRBV9 and TRBJ1-2; possibly TRBD1 for D (5 bases). Germline lookup yields CDR1 SGDLS and CDR2 YYNGEE. CDR3 size: 13 residues. Trimming took off 1 base at V and 1 base at J, with 5 bases between the two ends. Here the CDR3 reads CASSVQGNYGYTF. The CDR3, as DNA: TGTGCCAGCAGCGTACAGGGTAACTATGGCTACACCTTC.

The rearrangement links TRBV5-1 to TRBJ1-1; the D gene is possibly TRBD1 (6 bases). The CDR3 runs to 13 residues. From germline, CDR1 is SGHRS and CDR2 YFSETQ. V lost 2 bases to trimming and J lost 5 bases, with 10 bases between them. CDR3 bases: TGCGCCAGCAGCTTTCAGGGGCGGACTGAAGCTTTCTTT. It codes for CASSFQGRTEAFF.

The chain uses TRBV29-1 and TRBJ2-5; D is perhaps TRBD2 (6 bases). The CDR3 has 14 residues. Looked up from germline, CDR1 is SQVTM and CDR2 is ANQGSEA. The germline V and J ends were trimmed by 5 bases and 4 bases, with 17 bases remaining between them. CDR3 in amino acids: CSVKGPAGGETQYF. The CDR3 DNA sequence: TGCAGCGTTAAGGGGCCCGCCGGGGGAGAGACCCAGTACTTC.

V is TRBV5-6 and J is TRBJ2-3, with 8 bases matching TRBD2. The germline V gene has CDR1 SGHDT and CDR2 YYEEEE. The CDR3 is 17 amino acids. V lost 4 bases and J lost 3; bases outside the gene matches: 13. This chain's CDR3 is CASSPPGRASMTDTQYF. CDR3 DNA sequence: TGTGCCAGCAGCCCCCCCGGGAGGGCCTCGATGACAGATACGCAGTATTTT.

This clone appeared once. The chain uses TRBV7-2 and TRBJ2-3; 11 nucleotides agree with TRBD2. Trimming took 5 bases from V and 6 from J; bases not matched to a gene: 7. Per the germline V gene, CDR1 is SGHTA and CDR2 is FQGNSA. CDR3 length equals 15 residues. CDR3 amino acids: CASSNLAGGPDTQYF. In nucleotides, the CDR3 is TGTGCCAGCAGCAATCTAGCGGGGGGCCCGGATACGCAGTATTTT.

The genes are TRBV27 and TRBJ2-7, with a tentative D call TRBD2 (6 bases). The length of the CDR3 is 14 residues. V lost 2 bases and J lost 0, with 8 bases in between. Germline V gene lookup returns CDR1 MNHEY and CDR2 SMNVEV (reference sequence). The CDR3 loop is CASSLIGSSYEQYF. The CDR3 DNA follows: TGTGCCAGCAGTTTAATCGGGAGCTCCTACGAGCAGTACTTC.

This chain uses TRBV4-2 with TRBJ2-1; D ambiguous. The V gene's germline CDR1 is LGHNA and CDR2 YNFKEQ. The CDR3 extends over 14 amino acids. V was trimmed by 4 bases and J by 8 bases, leaving 15 bases between them. CDR3 region: CASSPPGFEDEQFF. In DNA, the CDR3 is TGTGCCAGCAGCCCTCCCGGGTTCGAGGATGAGCAGTTCTTC.

The chain couples TRBV27 to TRBJ2-1; no clear D. V was clipped by 6 bases and J by 3 bases, with 6 bases between them. There are 12 residues in the CDR3. CDR1 is MNHEY and CDR2 is SMNVEV in the germline V gene (reference sequence). In DNA, the CDR3 is TGTGCCAGCAGAGGCGGCTACAATGAGCAGTTCTTC. Protein: CASRGGYNEQFF.

The gene calls are TRBV7-9 and TRBJ1-1; possible D gene TRBD1, 6 bases. The CDR3 runs to 13 residues. From germline, CDR1 is SEHNR and CDR2 FQNEAQ (reference sequence). Trimming shortened V by 6 bases and J by 1 base, and 9 bases separated the two germline ends. CDR3 amino acids: CASSLGQNTEAFF. The CDR3 region has the DNA TGTGCCAGCAGTTTGGGACAGAACACTGAAGCTTTCTTT.

The chain links TRBV6-5 to TRBJ2-7; no definite D call. Germline CDR1 is MNHEY and CDR2 is SVGAGI. Trimming stripped 0 bases from V and 2 bases from J, with 8 bases between. This CDR3 region has 14 residues. The CDR3 DNA reads as TGTGCCAGCAGTTACTCTTACCGGGCCTACGAGCAGTACTTC. As protein: CASSYSYRAYEQYF.

The rearrangement joins TRBV15 to TRBJ1-4, with TRBD1 identical over 7 bases. CDR3 length equals 15 residues. With V trimmed by 0 bases and J by 7 bases, 5 bases remained unmatched. Germline-derived CDR1 and CDR2 are LNHNV and YYDKDF (reference sequence). Here the CDR3 reads CATSRDEGAGEKLFF. The CDR3 DNA reads TGTGCCACCAGCAGAGATGAGGGGGCTGGTGAAAAACTGTTTTTT.

The genes are TRBV19 and TRBJ1-2; 8 nucleotides align to TRBD1. Trimming at V came to 3 bases and at J to 8 bases, leaving 5 bases not matched to a gene. The CDR3 is 13 amino acids. Germline V gene sequence: CDR1 LNHDA, CDR2 SQIVND (reference sequence). Here the CDR3 reads CASSMDRESGYTF. CDR3 nucleotide sequence: TGTGCCAGTAGTATGGACAGGGAGAGCGGCTACACCTTC.

V usage is TRBV27 and J usage is TRBJ2-7, with D possibly TRBD1 on 6 matching bases. The CDR3 extends over 15 amino acids. Trimming removed 3 bases from V and 2 bases from J, with 14 bases in between. The germline gives CDR1 MNHEY, CDR2 SMNVEV (reference sequence). CDR3 coding DNA: TGTGCCAGCAGTTTCCGAATAGGGGGAGCCTACGAGCAGTACTTC. Translating gives CASSFRIGGAYEQYF.

The genes are TRBV28 and TRBJ1-1; 7 bases align to TRBD1. The V segment lost 5 bases and the J segment 5 bases; nucleotides outside the gene matches: 5. This CDR3 spans 13 amino acids. Germline CDR1 is MDHEN and CDR2 is SYDVKM. The CDR3 region is CASSRTGGTEAFF. The CDR3 nucleotides are TGTGCCAGCAGTCGGACAGGAGGGACTGAAGCTTTCTTT.

J is TRBJ1-3 and V is TRBV6-1; perhaps TRBD1 as D (5 bases). This CDR3 is 14 amino acids long. V was cut by 10 bases and J by 4 bases, with 17 bases left in between. Looked up from germline, CDR1 is MNHNS and CDR2 is SASEGT. The CDR3, as DNA: TGTGCCACAGGAACAGGTGGACCGGGAAACACCATATATTTT. Amino acids: CATGTGGPGNTIYF.

The chain uses TRBV27 and TRBJ1-6; 7 bases are a match to TRBD1. The junction had 6 bases not matched to a gene; V was cut back by 6 bases and J by 4 bases. The germline CDR1 and CDR2 sequences are MNHEY and SMNVEV (reference sequence). The CDR3 totals 15 residues. In DNA form, the CDR3 reads TGTGCCAGCAGATCTTCAGGGGGTTATAATTCACCCCTCCACTTT. Encoded protein: CASRSSGGYNSPLHF.

This rearrangement joins TRBV28 to TRBJ2-7, with 12 bases that match TRBD2. Germline CDR1 reads MDHEN; CDR2 reads SYDVKM. The CDR3 has 17 residues. The trim removed 7 bases at V and 2 bases at J, leaving 12 bases unmatched. As DNA, the CDR3 is TGTGCCAGCACCTCTCCTGGACTAGCGGGGCTTGCCTACGAGCAGTACTTC. Its translation is CASTSPGLAGLAYEQYF.

The chain uses TRBV18 and TRBJ1-1; 8 bases line up with TRBD1. With V trimmed by 3 bases and J by 4 bases, 10 bases remained unmatched. Looked up from germline, CDR1 is KGHSH and CDR2 is LQKENI. The CDR3 loop spans 16 amino acids. Written as DNA, the CDR3 is TGTGCCAGCTCACCGGCAGGGGGCGCTTATGGCACTGAAGCTTTCTTT. Its translation: CASSPAGGAYGTEAFF.